Below are 20 T cell receptor beta chains sequenced from a single sample in a study of technical replicates of blood from a few donors. The table came from immunoSEQ multiplex PCR; TCRdb's copy has only in-frame clones and leaves some out. The repertoire holds approximately 70,000 clones, with around 91% as singletons. What was sequenced was T cells isolated from PBMCs. The receptors come from a human donor in good health. Some clones in this sample may be carry-over from other donors' samples.

The V call is TRBV27, the J call TRBJ1-3; no clear D gene. The CDR3 is 15 residues long. From germline, CDR1 is MNHEY and CDR2 SMNVEV (reference sequence). V was shortened by 4 bases and J by 0 bases, with 10 bases between the two germline ends. The CDR3 DNA sequence: TGTGCCAGCAGTTCCCGATGGAGCTCTGGAAACACCATATATTTT. As protein: CASSSRWSSGNTIYF.

The chain couples TRBV28 to TRBJ2-5, with 7 bases identical to TRBD2. This CDR3 region has 17 residues. The germline V gene encodes CDR1 MDHEN and CDR2 SYDVKM. V lost 8 bases, J lost 3 bases, and 18 bases stayed unmatched. The DNA for the CDR3 is TGTGCCAGCCGTTACTCGTTGCGGGGGAGGATGGAAGAGACCCAGTACTTC. This sequence encodes CASRYSLRGRMEETQYF.

The CDR3 sequence: CASSLGTGMGYTF. The CDR3 nucleotides are TGTGCCAGCAGCCTAGGGACAGGGATGGGCTACACCTTC. The chain has TRBV6-5 and TRBJ1-2; 9 bases agree with TRBD1. In germline, CDR1 is MNHEY, CDR2 SVGAGI. J was trimmed by 8 bases and V by 6 bases; bases with no gene match: 7. The CDR3 spans 13 residues.

This clone was counted a single time. The chain recombines TRBV7-8 with TRBJ2-7, with 9 bases aligning to TRBD1. The CDR3 consists of 14 residues. Per germline, CDR1 SGHVS and CDR2 FQNEAQ. The J segment lost 9 bases and the V segment lost 4 bases, leaving 10 bases of the junction unmatched. CDR3 amino acids: CASSSVTGGYVQYF. In nucleotides, the CDR3 is TGTGCCAGCAGCTCCGTCACAGGGGGCTATGTGCAGTACTTC.

J is TRBJ2-3 and V is TRBV9; a weak D match, TRBD2 (6 bases). The CDR3 has 14 residues. The germline V gene encodes CDR1 SGDLS and CDR2 YYNGEE. Trimming removed 0 bases at V and 6 bases at J, with 11 bases between. For the CDR3, the DNA is TGTGCCAGCAGCGTAGCCGGGGGTGGGGATACGCAGTATTTT. Its translation is CASSVAGGGDTQYF.

This rearrangement joins TRBV10-1 to TRBJ2-5, with no clear D. CDR3 size: 13 residues. Trimming left V 4 bases short and J 4 bases short, with 10 bases between. Germline loops: CDR1 WNHNN, CDR2 SYGVQD (reference sequence). The CDR3 DNA follows: TGCGCCAGCAGTGCTTGGCTTCGAGAGACCCAGTACTTC. Its protein is CASSAWLRETQYF.

Points on this clone: The same CDR3 also results from other DNA sequences found in this sample. The chain recombines TRBV19 with TRBJ1-1; tentative D call: TRBD1 (5 bases). There are 13 residues in the CDR3. Trimming stripped 1 base from V and 4 bases from J, with 7 bases between. Germline CDR1 and CDR2: LNHDA and SQIVND (reference sequence). The CDR3, as DNA: TGTGCCAGTAGTATAGGGGGGGGCACTGAAGCTTTCTTT. This encodes CASSIGGGTEAFF.

The V and J genes are TRBV29-1 and TRBJ2-5, with a tentative D call TRBD1 (5 bases). The germline V gene encodes CDR1 SQVTM and CDR2 ANQGSEA. V was pared by 4 bases and J by 2 bases, with 8 bases between. The CDR3 has 12 residues. The CDR3 spells CSVATGQETQYF. CDR3 bases: TGCAGCGTTGCTACAGGACAAGAGACCCAGTACTTC.

The genes are TRBV19 and TRBJ2-7, with a tentative D call TRBD2 (7 bases). Trimming shortened V by 4 bases and J by 3 bases, and 22 bases separated the two germline ends. Germline V lookup: CDR1 LNHDA, CDR2 SQIVND (reference sequence). This CDR3 has 17 amino acids. The chain's CDR3 is CASSSRGGGPLNYEQYF. CDR3 in DNA: TGTGCCAGTAGTAGTAGGGGCGGGGGCCCTCTAAACTACGAGCAGTACTTC.

This sequence joins TRBV9 and TRBJ1-2, with a tentative D call TRBD1 (6 bases). V was clipped by 4 bases and J by 5 bases, with 21 bases between them. Germline CDR1 SGDLS, CDR2 YYNGEE. This CDR3 has 16 residues. The CDR3 nucleotides read TGTGCCAGCAGCACCCGACAGGCCGACCTGTCGTATGGCTACACCTTC. Protein product: CASSTRQADLSYGYTF.

Concerning this clone: Relative to the germline gene, one junction end is altered; a read error may explain this. V is TRBV7-9 and J is TRBJ2-7, with 9 bases identical to TRBD1. The CDR3 extends over 15 amino acids. CDR1 SEHNR and CDR2 FQNEAQ come from the germline V gene (reference sequence). The CDR3 region has the DNA TGTGCCAGCAGTTTAGGTCCGGGACAGGGTTACGAGCAGTACTTC. Translation: CASSLGPGQGYEQYF.

This chain links TRBV7-9 with TRBJ2-7, with a tentative D call TRBD1 (6 bases). The V and J ends lost 5 bases and 2 bases respectively, with 10 bases between them. There are 13 residues in the CDR3. Germline CDR1 and CDR2: SEHNR and FQNEAQ (reference sequence). The CDR3 nucleotides are TGTGCCAGCAGCCCGGACAGTCCCTACGAGCAGTACTTC. Translating it yields CASSPDSPYEQYF.

CDR3 sequence reads: CASSPRNYRGGGEKLFF. In DNA, the CDR3 is TGTGCCAGCAGTCCCAGAAATTACAGGGGCGGCGGTGAAAAACTGTTTTTT. The chain joins TRBV28 to TRBJ1-4; 7 nucleotides agree with TRBD1. Germline CDR1 is MDHEN and CDR2 is SYDVKM. V was clipped by 5 bases and J by 7 bases; unmatched bases: 16. This CDR3 is 17 amino acids long.

The CDR3 here is CASTTTSRGPRGNTIYF. Here the CDR3 DNA reads TGTGCCAGCACCACAACCAGCAGGGGCCCTCGAGGAAACACCATATATTTT. The V call is TRBV27, the J call TRBJ1-3; tentative D call: TRBD1 (6 bases). Germline assignment: CDR1 MNHEY and CDR2 SMNVEV (reference sequence). V gave up 7 bases and J gave up 4 bases, with 23 bases separating them. CDR3 size: 17 residues.

The V gene is TRBV4-1, the J gene TRBJ2-1, with D possibly being TRBD2 (6 bases). Germline V gene sequence: CDR1 MGHRA, CDR2 YSYEKL. Trimming removed 4 bases from V and 9 bases from J, with 13 bases in between. CDR3 length: 13 residues. CDR3 residues: CASSRPSAGEQFF. The CDR3 DNA follows: TGCGCCAGCAGCCGACCTAGCGCGGGTGAGCAGTTCTTC.

The chain recombines TRBV5-4 with TRBJ2-7, with TRBD2 identical over 12 bases. Unmatched junction bases numbered 1, after V lost 1 base and J lost 2 bases. Germline V gives CDR1 SGHNT, CDR2 YYREEE (reference sequence). The CDR3 runs 15 residues. CDR3 coding DNA: TGTGCCAGCAGCTTGAGACTAGCGGGAGCCTACGAGCAGTACTTC. This codes for CASSLRLAGAYEQYF.

V gene TRBV2 combines with J gene TRBJ2-7, with D perhaps matching TRBD1 (6 bases). CDR1 is SNHLY, CDR2 FYNNEI, per germline. CDR3 length: 15 residues. V was shortened by 3 bases and J by 7 bases, with 19 bases between the two germline ends. DNA of the CDR3: TGTGCCAGCAGTGACCGACAGGACTCGCTTTTAGAGCAGTACTTC. Translated, it gives CASSDRQDSLLEQYF.

The V call is TRBV19, the J call TRBJ2-1; 10 bases agree with TRBD2. There are 16 residues in the CDR3. V was clipped by 3 bases and J by 7 bases; unmatched bases: 9. In germline, CDR1 is LNHDA, CDR2 SQIVND (reference sequence). This chain's CDR3 is CASSIRSSGSKNEQFF. For the CDR3, the DNA is TGTGCCAGTAGTATTAGGTCTAGCGGGAGTAAAAATGAGCAGTTCTTC.

The chain recombines TRBV29-1 with TRBJ2-5; TRBD1 matches at 7 bases. The end of the DNA is better explained by TRBJ2-7, so the J call may be wrong. In germline, CDR1 is SQVTM, CDR2 ANQGSEA. The CDR3 spans 15 residues. CDR3 loop: CSVEFGLTGTYEQYF. The CDR3 region has the DNA TGCAGCGTTGAATTTGGATTGACAGGGACCTACGAGCAGTACTTC.

The rearrangement links TRBV2 to TRBJ2-7; TRBD2 agrees at 7 bases. This CDR3 is built from 15 residues. Per the germline V gene, CDR1 is SNHLY and CDR2 is FYNNEI. The V gene end was trimmed by 6 bases and the J gene end by 4 bases; junction bases not matched to a gene: 12. For the CDR3, the DNA is TGTGCCAGCAGCGTAAGCCGGGACTACCAATACGAGCAGTACTTC. Its protein is CASSVSRDYQYEQYF.